A single sample is the source of the 19 T cell receptor beta chains below, sequenced in a study of T cell changes during pregnancy in multiple sclerosis. Clones were read by immunoSEQ multiplex PCR, and TCRdb kept only the in-frame ones, dropping some. The sample records 30,000 to 40,000 clones, about 95% being singletons. The material was CD4+ T cells from peripheral blood mononuclear cells, obtained in the second trimester of pregnancy. The receptors originated from a female donor with multiple sclerosis, enrolled in a pregnancy study.

V is TRBV4-1 and J is TRBJ1-4; D perhaps matches TRBD1 (6 bases). Trimming took off 0 bases at V and 5 bases at J, with 16 bases between the two ends. Germline V gene lookup returns CDR1 MGHRA and CDR2 YSYEKL. The CDR3 extends over 17 amino acids. The CDR3: CASSQEGGKAGNEKLFF. The CDR3 bases are TGCGCCAGCAGCCAAGAAGGGGGAAAAGCGGGGAATGAAAAACTGTTTTTT.

The chain links TRBV15 to TRBJ2-3; no firm D call. This CDR3 has 11 amino acids. In germline, CDR1 is LNHNV, CDR2 YYDKDF (reference sequence). V shed 11 bases and J shed 5 bases, with 11 bases lying between them. The CDR3 sequence is CAAGSEDTQYF. DNA of the CDR3: TGTGCCGCCGGAAGCGAAGATACGCAGTATTTT.

The table lists this clone with a few counts. V usage is TRBV9 and J usage is TRBJ1-2; 8 bases line up with TRBD1. CDR1 is SGDLS and CDR2 is YYNGEE in the germline V gene. V lost 0 bases, J lost 4 bases, and 5 bases stayed unmatched. The CDR3 runs 15 residues. The CDR3: CASSVEPTGAYGYTF. As DNA, the CDR3 is TGTGCCAGCAGCGTAGAACCGACAGGGGCCTATGGCTACACCTTC.

The chain is built from TRBV7-9 and TRBJ1-2; 7 bases are shared with TRBD1. Germline CDR1 and CDR2: SEHNR and FQNEAQ (reference sequence). The CDR3 consists of 15 residues. Trimming cost V 2 bases and J 6 bases; bases outside gene matches: 9. CDR3 sequence reads: CASSLKEGAEHGYTF. DNA for the CDR3: TGTGCCAGCAGCTTAAAAGAGGGGGCAGAACATGGCTACACCTTC.

V is TRBV7-2 and J is TRBJ1-2; no reliable D call. The germline V gene encodes CDR1 SGHTA and CDR2 FQGNSA. The CDR3 spans 12 residues. V was shortened by 8 bases and J by 2 bases, with 9 bases between the two germline ends. The CDR3 reads CASGRRNYGYTF. The DNA of the CDR3 is TGTGCCAGCGGGCGCCGGAACTATGGCTACACCTTC.

The chain employs TRBV4-3 and TRBJ2-5; 7 bases agree with TRBD1. J lost 1 base, V lost 0 bases, and 5 bases had no gene match. CDR3 length: 16 amino acids. CDR1 and CDR2 (germline): LGHNA, YSLEER. The CDR3 DNA sequence: TGCGCCAGCAGCCAAGAGACCGGGACAGTCCAAGAGACCCAGTACTTC. This sequence encodes CASSQETGTVQETQYF.

The gene calls are TRBV29-1 and TRBJ2-5, with D maybe TRBD2 (5 bases). Trimming pared 3 bases from V and 6 bases from J, leaving 11 bases between. Per the germline V gene, CDR1 is SQVTM and CDR2 is ANQGSEA. There are 12 residues in the CDR3. In nucleotides, the CDR3 is TGCAGCGTTGACCGGGAAGGCAAGACCCAGTACTTC. This encodes CSVDREGKTQYF.

This sequence joins TRBV25-1 and TRBJ1-1; the D gene is possibly TRBD1 (5 bases). V was clipped by 5 bases and J by 1 base, with 11 bases between them. Per germline, CDR1 MGHDK and CDR2 SYGVNS. The CDR3 length is 14 residues. CDR3: CASSPVGGNTEAFF. CDR3 DNA: TGTGCCAGCAGTCCCGTGGGGGGGAACACTGAAGCTTTCTTT. The entire variable domain, with the rest obtained from reference TRBV25-1 and TRBJ1-1, is as follows: EADIYQTPRYLVIGTGKKITLECSQTMGHDKMYWYQQDPGMELHLIHYSYGVNSTEKGDLSSESTVSRIRTEHFPLTLESARPSHTSQYLCASSPVGGNTEAFFGQGTRLTVV.

The CDR3 nucleotides are TGCGCCAGCAGTCAATCCTCAACCCCCCGGGACTCGTATAGCAATCAGCCCCAGCATTTT. Translated, it gives CASSQSSTPRDSYSNQPQHF. The chain is built from TRBV23-1 and TRBJ1-5, with a tentative D call TRBD1 (5 bases). TRBV23-1 falls under the ORF class, with uncertain function. The CDR3 runs 20 residues. V lost 0 bases and J 0 bases, leaving 21 bases between the germline ends.

J is TRBJ2-5 and V is TRBV7-3; possible D gene TRBD1, 6 bases. The CDR3 sequence is 14 residues long. Trimming removed 3 bases at V and 4 bases at J, with 12 bases between. The V gene's germline CDR1 is SGHTA and CDR2 FQGTGA. The CDR3 here is CASSFTGWGETQYF. The CDR3 nucleotides are TGTGCCAGCAGCTTCACAGGGTGGGGAGAGACCCAGTACTTC. Filled out from reference TRBV7-3 and TRBJ2-5, the complete variable domain reads GAGVSQTPSNKVTEKGKYVELRCDPISGHTALYWYRQSLGQGPEFLIYFQGTGAADDSGLPNDRFFAVRPEGSVSTLKIQRTERGDSAVYLCASSFTGWGETQYFGPGTRLLVL.

This sequence joins TRBV28 and TRBJ2-1; no reliable D call. Trimming stripped 6 bases from V and 1 base from J, with 10 bases between. Looked up from germline, CDR1 is MDHEN and CDR2 is SYDVKM. The CDR3 sequence is 14 residues long. CDR3 protein: CASRGDPSYNEQFF. The CDR3 DNA reads as TGTGCCAGCAGGGGCGATCCGTCCTACAATGAGCAGTTCTTC.

This sequence joins TRBV5-1 and TRBJ2-2, with 11 bases identical to TRBD2. Per the germline V gene, CDR1 is SGHRS and CDR2 is YFSETQ. The CDR3 is made up of 18 amino acids. The trim removed 0 bases at V and 1 base at J, leaving 5 bases unmatched. CDR3: CASSLDGSGRGNTGELFF. The CDR3 DNA is TGCGCCAGCAGCTTGGATGGTAGCGGGAGGGGGAACACCGGGGAGCTGTTTTTT.

The chain links TRBV6-6 to TRBJ1-2, with a tentative D call TRBD1 (6 bases). The V gene lost 4 bases and the J gene lost 0 bases, with 15 bases spanning the gap. CDR1 is MNHNY, CDR2 SVGAGI, per germline (reference sequence). The CDR3 sequence is 16 residues long. As DNA, the CDR3 is TGTGCCAGCAGTTTTCATGACAGGCCCGCTAACTATGGCTACACCTTC. Translation gives CASSFHDRPANYGYTF.

The chain's CDR3 is CATSRWGTGDQPQHF. The CDR3 DNA reads TGTGCCACCAGCAGGTGGGGGACAGGGGATCAGCCCCAGCATTTT. The J gene is TRBJ1-5, the V gene TRBV15; 10 bases map to TRBD1. Germline lookup yields CDR1 LNHNV and CDR2 YYDKDF (reference sequence). V dropped 3 bases and J dropped 5; count of bases not matched to a gene: 4. The CDR3 is made up of 15 amino acids.

In DNA form, the CDR3 reads TGTGCCAGCAGGGACAGGGGGGACTACGAGCAGTACTTC. This translates into CASRDRGDYEQYF. The chain combines TRBV2 with TRBJ2-7; 10 nucleotides align to TRBD1. V trimming: 6 bases; J trimming: 3 bases; junction bases outside the gene matches: 2. The V gene's germline CDR1 is SNHLY and CDR2 FYNNEI. The CDR3 consists of 13 residues.

This sequence joins TRBV18 and TRBJ1-2; 7 positions match TRBD1. Unmatched junction bases numbered 11, after V lost 6 bases and J lost 4 bases. This CDR3 has 15 residues. Germline CDR1 reads KGHSH; CDR2 reads LQKENI. Written as DNA, the CDR3 is TGTGCCAGCTCGGAGGTTGAAGGGGGCAGCTATGGCTACACCTTC. The encoded protein is CASSEVEGGSYGYTF.

CDR3 DNA: TGTGCCAGCAGCCAAGATAAACAGCGGGAGGGCCTAAATACGCAGTATTTT. As protein: CASSQDKQREGLNTQYF. The rearrangement links TRBV4-2 to TRBJ2-3; TRBD2 matches 10 bases. Germline V gene lookup returns CDR1 LGHNA and CDR2 YNFKEQ. This CDR3 contains 17 residues. Trimming at V came to 0 bases and at J to 7 bases, leaving 10 bases not matched to a gene.

CDR3 DNA sequence: TGTGCCAGCAGCTCTGTCAGGGGGCCCCACACAGATACGCAGTATTTT. This translates into CASSSVRGPHTDTQYF. V and J are TRBV7-2 and TRBJ2-3, with 8 bases identical to TRBD1. CDR1 and CDR2 (germline): SGHTA, FQGNSA. The V and J ends lost 4 bases and 2 bases, in that order; junction bases with no gene match: 8. The CDR3 sequence is 16 residues long.

The V call is TRBV9, the J call TRBJ2-1; D gene uncertain. Germline loops: CDR1 SGDLS, CDR2 YYNGEE. The CDR3 has 14 residues. V dropped 1 base and J dropped 8 bases, with 13 bases sitting between them. The CDR3, as DNA: TGTGCCAGCAGCGTACGCTGGGTCCAGGATGAGCAGTTCTTC. Amino acid sequence: CASSVRWVQDEQFF.